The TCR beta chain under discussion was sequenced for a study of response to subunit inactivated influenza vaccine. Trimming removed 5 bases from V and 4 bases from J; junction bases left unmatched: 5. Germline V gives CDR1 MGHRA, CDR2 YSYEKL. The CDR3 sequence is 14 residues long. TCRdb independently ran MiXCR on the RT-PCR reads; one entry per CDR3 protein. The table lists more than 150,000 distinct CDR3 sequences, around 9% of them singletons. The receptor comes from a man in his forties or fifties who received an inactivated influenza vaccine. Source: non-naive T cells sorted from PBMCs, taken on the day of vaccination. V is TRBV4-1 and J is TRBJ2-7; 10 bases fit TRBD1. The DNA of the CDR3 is TGCGCCAGCAGCACCTGGGACAGGGGTTACGAGCAGTACTTC. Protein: CASSTWDRGYEQYF.